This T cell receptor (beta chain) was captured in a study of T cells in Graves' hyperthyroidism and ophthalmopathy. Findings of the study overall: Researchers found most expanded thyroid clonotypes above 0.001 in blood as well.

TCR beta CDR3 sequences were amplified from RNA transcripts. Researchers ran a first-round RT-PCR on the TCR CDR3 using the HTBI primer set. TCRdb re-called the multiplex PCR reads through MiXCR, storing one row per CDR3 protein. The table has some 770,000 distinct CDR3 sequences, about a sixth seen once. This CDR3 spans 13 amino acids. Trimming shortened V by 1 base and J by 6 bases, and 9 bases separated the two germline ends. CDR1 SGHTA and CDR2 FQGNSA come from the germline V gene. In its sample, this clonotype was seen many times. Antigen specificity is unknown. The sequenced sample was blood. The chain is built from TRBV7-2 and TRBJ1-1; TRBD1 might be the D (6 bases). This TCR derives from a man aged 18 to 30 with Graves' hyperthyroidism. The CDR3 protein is CASSLGGPSEAFF. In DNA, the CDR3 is TGTGCCAGCAGCTTAGGGGGGCCCTCTGAAGCTTTCTTT. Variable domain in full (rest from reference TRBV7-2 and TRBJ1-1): GAGVSQSPSNKVTEKGKDVELRCDPISGHTALYWYRQSLGQGLEFLIYFQGNSAPDKSGLPSDRFSAERTGGSVSTLTIQRTQQEDSAVYLCASSLGGPSEAFFGQGTRLTVV.